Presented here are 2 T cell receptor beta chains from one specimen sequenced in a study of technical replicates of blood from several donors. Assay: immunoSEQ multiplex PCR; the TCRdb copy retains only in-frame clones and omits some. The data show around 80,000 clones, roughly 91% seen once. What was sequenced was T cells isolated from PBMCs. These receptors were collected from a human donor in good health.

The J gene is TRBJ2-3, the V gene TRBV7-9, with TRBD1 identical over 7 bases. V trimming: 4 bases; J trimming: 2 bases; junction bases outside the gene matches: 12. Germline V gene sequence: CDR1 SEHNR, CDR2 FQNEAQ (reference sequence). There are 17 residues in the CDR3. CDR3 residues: CASSSNLGGLFTDTQYF. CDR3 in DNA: TGTGCCAGCAGCTCCAACCTAGGGGGCCTTTTCACAGATACGCAGTATTTT.

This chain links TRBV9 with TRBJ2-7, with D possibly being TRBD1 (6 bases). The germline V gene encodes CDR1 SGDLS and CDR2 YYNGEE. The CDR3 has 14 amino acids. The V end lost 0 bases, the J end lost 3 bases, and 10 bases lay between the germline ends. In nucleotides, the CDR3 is TGTGCCAGCAGCGTAGAGGGACAAAGCTACGAGCAGTACTTC. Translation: CASSVEGQSYEQYF.